This T cell receptor (beta chain) was sequenced during a study of blood T cell repertoires in COVID-19. Authors' methods: Nucleated cell counts were estimated from reference gene primer amplification. TCRdb keeps only in-frame clones here, not all; method: immunoSEQ multiplex PCR. D and trimming were read from the DNA, whereas the V and J calls and clone size are those reported in that table. The sample has about 290,000 clones; around nine tenths are singletons. CDR1 and CDR2 from the germline V gene are MNHEY and SVGAGI. The V and J ends lost 3 bases and 2 bases respectively, with 14 bases between them. The CDR3 is 16 residues long. Two consecutive negative NP/OP PCR tests, clearance, or resolved symptoms defined Cohort 3 recovery.

The sequenced sample was PBMCs or T cells enriched from blood (not recorded which). The clonotype was recovered from a woman between 40 and 50 years old who had recovered from COVID-19. The chain is built from TRBV6-5 and TRBJ2-1; D might be TRBD1 (5 bases). The CDR3 is CASSYRGRVPYNEQFF. CDR3 DNA: TGTGCCAGCAGTTATAGAGGCAGGGTCCCCTACAATGAGCAGTTCTTC.